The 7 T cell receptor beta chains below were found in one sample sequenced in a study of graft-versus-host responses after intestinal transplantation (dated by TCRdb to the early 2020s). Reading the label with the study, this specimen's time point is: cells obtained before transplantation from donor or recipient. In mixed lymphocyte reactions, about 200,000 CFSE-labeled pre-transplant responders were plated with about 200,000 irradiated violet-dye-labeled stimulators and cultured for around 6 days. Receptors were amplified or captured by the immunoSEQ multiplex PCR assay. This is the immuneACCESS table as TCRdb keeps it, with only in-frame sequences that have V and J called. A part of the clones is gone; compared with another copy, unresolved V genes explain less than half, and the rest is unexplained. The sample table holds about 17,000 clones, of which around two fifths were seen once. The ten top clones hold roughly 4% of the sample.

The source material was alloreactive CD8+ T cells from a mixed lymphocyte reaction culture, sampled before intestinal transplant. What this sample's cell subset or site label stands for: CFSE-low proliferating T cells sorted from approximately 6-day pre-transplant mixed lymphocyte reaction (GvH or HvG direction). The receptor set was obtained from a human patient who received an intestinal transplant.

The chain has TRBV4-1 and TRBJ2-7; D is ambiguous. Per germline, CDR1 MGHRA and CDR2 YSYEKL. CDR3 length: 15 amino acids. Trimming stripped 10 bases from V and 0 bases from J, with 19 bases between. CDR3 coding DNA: TGCGCCACCTCGAGGTGGGCACGATACTCCTACGAGCAGTACTTC. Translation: CATSRWARYSYEQYF.

The CDR3 coding sequence is TGTGCCAGCAGTTTTTCCGGGACTAGCGGGAGAAGTCCCACCGGGGAGCTGTTTTTT. As protein: CASSFSGTSGRSPTGELFF. The chain combines TRBV27 with TRBJ2-2; 14 bases map to TRBD2. CDR3 size: 19 residues. The J segment lost 4 bases and the V segment lost 3 bases, leaving 10 bases of the junction unmatched. CDR1 is MNHEY and CDR2 is SMNVEV in the germline V gene (reference sequence).

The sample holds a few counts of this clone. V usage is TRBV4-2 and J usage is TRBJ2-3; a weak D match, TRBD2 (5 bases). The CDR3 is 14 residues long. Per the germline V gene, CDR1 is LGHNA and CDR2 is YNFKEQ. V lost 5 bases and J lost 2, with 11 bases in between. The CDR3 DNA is TGTGCCAGCAGCTTGGCGGACTTCACAGATACGCAGTATTTT. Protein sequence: CASSLADFTDTQYF.

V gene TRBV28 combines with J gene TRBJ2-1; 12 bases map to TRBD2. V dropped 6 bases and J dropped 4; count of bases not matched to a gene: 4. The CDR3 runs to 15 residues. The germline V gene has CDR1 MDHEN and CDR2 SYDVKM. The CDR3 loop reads CASRIGLAGYNEQFF. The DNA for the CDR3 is TGTGCCAGCAGGATTGGACTAGCGGGGTACAATGAGCAGTTCTTC. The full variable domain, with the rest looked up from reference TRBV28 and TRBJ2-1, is DVKVTQSSRYLVKRTGEKVFLECVQDMDHENMFWYRQDPGLGLRLIYFSYDVKMKEKGDIPEGYSVSREKKERFSLILESASTNQTSMYLCASRIGLAGYNEQFFGPGTRLTVL.

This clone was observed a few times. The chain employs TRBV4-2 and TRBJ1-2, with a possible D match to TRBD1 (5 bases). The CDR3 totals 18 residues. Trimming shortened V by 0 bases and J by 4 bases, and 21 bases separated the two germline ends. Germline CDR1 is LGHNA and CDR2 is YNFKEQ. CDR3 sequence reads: CASSQDIVPGEGRYGYTF. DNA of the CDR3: TGTGCCAGCAGCCAAGATATCGTACCTGGGGAGGGGCGCTATGGCTACACCTTC.

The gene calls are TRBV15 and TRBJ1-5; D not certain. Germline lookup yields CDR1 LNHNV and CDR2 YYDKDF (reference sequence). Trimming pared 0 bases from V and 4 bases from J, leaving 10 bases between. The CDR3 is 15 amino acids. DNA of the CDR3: TGTGCCACCAGCAGAGATCTGGGCACTAATCAGCCCCAGCATTTT. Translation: CATSRDLGTNQPQHF.

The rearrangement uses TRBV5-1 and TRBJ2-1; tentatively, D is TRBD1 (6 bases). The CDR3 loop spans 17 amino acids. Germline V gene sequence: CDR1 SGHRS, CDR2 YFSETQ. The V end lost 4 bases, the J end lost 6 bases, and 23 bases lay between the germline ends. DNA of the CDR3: TGCGCCAGCAGCCTTACAGGGTTTCCTTCTCCCGGCAATGAGCAGTTCTTC. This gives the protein CASSLTGFPSPGNEQFF.